These 2 T cell receptor beta chains share one sample of origin, sequenced in a study of blood T cell repertoires in COVID-19. TCRdb's table, derived via immunoSEQ multiplex PCR, lists solely in-frame clones and lacks some. Among roughly 34,000 clones listed, around 77% were seen once. The sequencing input was peripheral blood. The receptors come from a human donor in a cohort sampled during active COVID-19.

The V call is TRBV5-1, the J call TRBJ2-7, with D perhaps matching TRBD1 (6 bases). The CDR3 runs to 15 residues. Per germline, CDR1 SGHRS and CDR2 YFSETQ. V was cut by 4 bases and J by 8 bases, with 22 bases left in between. CDR3 protein: CASSPIQGLGKKQYF. The CDR3 nucleotides read TGCGCCAGCAGCCCTATACAGGGTTTAGGAAAGAAGCAGTACTTC.

The gene calls are TRBV19 and TRBJ2-7; possible D gene TRBD1, 6 bases. CDR3 length: 16 residues. V gave up 6 bases and J gave up 4 bases, with 22 bases separating them. Germline-derived CDR1 and CDR2 are LNHDA and SQIVND (reference sequence). The DNA of the CDR3 is TGTGCCAGTAGAAGCGCTCCGGGACAAACGGGTTACGAGCAGTACTTC. Translation gives CASRSAPGQTGYEQYF.